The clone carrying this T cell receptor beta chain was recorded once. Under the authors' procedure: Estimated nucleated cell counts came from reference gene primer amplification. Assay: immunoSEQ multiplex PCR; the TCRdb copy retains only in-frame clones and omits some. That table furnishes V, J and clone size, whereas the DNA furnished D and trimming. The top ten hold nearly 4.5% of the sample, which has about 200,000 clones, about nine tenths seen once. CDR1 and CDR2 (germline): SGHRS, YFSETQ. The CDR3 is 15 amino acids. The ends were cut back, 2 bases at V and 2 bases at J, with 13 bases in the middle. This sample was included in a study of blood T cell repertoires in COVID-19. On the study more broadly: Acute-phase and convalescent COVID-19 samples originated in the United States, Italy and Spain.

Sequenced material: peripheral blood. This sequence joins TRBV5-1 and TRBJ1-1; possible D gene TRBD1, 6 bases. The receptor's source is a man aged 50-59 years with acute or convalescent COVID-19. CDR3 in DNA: TGCGCCAGCAGCTTCGATGTGGGGGCCAACACTGAAGCTTTCTTT. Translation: CASSFDVGANTEAFF.